Presented here are 8 T cell receptor beta chains from one specimen sequenced in a study of T cells after yellow fever vaccination. TCRdb passed the 5' RACE reads through MiXCR, listing each CDR3 protein once. The sample includes about 30,000 distinct CDR3 sequences, approximately 6.5% of them seen just once. The sample in question was PBMCs, either bulk or a sorted T-cell subset (CD4+, CD8+, memory, or dextramer-sorted; not recorded which), obtained on the day of the yellow fever booster vaccination. The receptors come from a man aged 25 to 40 who received the YFV17D yellow fever vaccine.

This clonotype was detected ten times or more. The chain couples TRBV20-1 to TRBJ2-7, with D possibly TRBD2 on 6 matching bases. Trimming stripped 5 bases from V and 4 bases from J, with 21 bases between. CDR1 is DFQATT and CDR2 is SNEGSKA in the germline V gene (reference sequence). The CDR3 totals 15 residues. This chain's CDR3 is CSASRPRTTIYEQYF. The DNA of the CDR3 is TGCAGTGCTTCCCGCCCCCGGACTACAATTTACGAGCAGTACTTC.

The chain links TRBV7-9 to TRBJ1-1; D gene uncertain. Germline lookup yields CDR1 SEHNR and CDR2 FQNEAQ (reference sequence). Trimming left V 3 bases short and J 1 base short, with 15 bases between. The CDR3 runs 16 residues. The CDR3 nucleotides are TGTGCCAGCAGCTTCCTTAAAAGGCTGGGGAACACTGAAGCTTTCTTT. As protein: CASSFLKRLGNTEAFF.

The sample holds many counts of this clonotype. The chain links TRBV10-3 to TRBJ1-4; 7 bases align to TRBD1. The CDR3 is made up of 15 amino acids. V lost 4 bases and J lost 3; bases outside the gene matches: 5. Per the germline V gene, CDR1 is ENHRY and CDR2 is SYGVKD. The CDR3 region has the DNA TGTGCCATCAGTGGAGGGGGGACAGCTAATGAAAAACTGTTTTTT. Encoded protein: CAISGGGTANEKLFF.

There are many counts of this clonotype. The rearrangement uses TRBV20-1 and TRBJ1-5; D unclear. The germline CDR1 and CDR2 sequences are DFQATT and SNEGSKA (reference sequence). The V and J ends lost 0 bases and 7 bases respectively, with 13 bases between them. CDR3 length: 14 amino acids. The CDR3 DNA sequence: TGCAGTGCTAGAGATGTAAGCAGTCCCCAGCCCCAGCATTTT. It specifies CSARDVSSPQPQHF.

Ten or more counts support this clonotype. The chain recombines TRBV20-1 with TRBJ2-7; D tentatively fits TRBD1 or TRBD2 (5 bases each). V dropped 0 bases and J dropped 2 bases, with 17 bases sitting between them. This CDR3 is built from 16 residues. Germline CDR1 reads DFQATT; CDR2 reads SNEGSKA (reference sequence). CDR3 bases: TGCAGTGCTAGAGATCCCCTTGACGGGACGGCCTACGAGCAGTACTTC. Protein product: CSARDPLDGTAYEQYF.

This clonotype occurred many times. J is TRBJ1-3 and V is TRBV7-2, with 9 bases that match TRBD1. This CDR3 contains 16 residues. V gave up 5 bases and J gave up 2 bases; unmatched junction bases: 7. Per the germline V gene, CDR1 is SGHTA and CDR2 is FQGNSA. The CDR3, as DNA: TGTGCCAGCAGCCTCACCACAGGGGGCCCTGGAAACACCATATATTTT. Its translation: CASSLTTGGPGNTIYF.

This clonotype has at least ten counts. The chain uses TRBV29-1 and TRBJ2-2; D call uncertain. The CDR3 length is 16 residues. The V end lost 0 bases, the J end lost 1 base, and 12 bases lay between the germline ends. The germline V gene encodes CDR1 SQVTM and CDR2 ANQGSEA. CDR3 bases: TGCAGCGTTGAAGATCCCAGAGGTCTGAACACCGGGGAGCTGTTTTTT. It translates to CSVEDPRGLNTGELFF.

The CDR3 sequence is CSARDYSGGTYEQYF. In nucleotides, the CDR3 is TGCAGTGCTAGAGATTACAGCGGGGGAACCTACGAGCAGTACTTC. This chain connects TRBV20-1 to TRBJ2-7, with 8 bases lining up with TRBD2. Germline values: CDR1 DFQATT, CDR2 SNEGSKA (reference sequence). The trim removed 0 bases at V and 2 bases at J, leaving 6 bases unmatched. The CDR3 covers 15 residues.